This T cell receptor (beta chain) was captured in a study of T cells in Graves' hyperthyroidism and ophthalmopathy. The V gene's germline CDR1 is GTSNPN and CDR2 SVGIG (reference sequence). The CDR3 is 13 amino acids. V lost 5 bases and J lost 3; bases outside the gene matches: 4. The investigators amplified TCR beta CDR3 regions from RNA transcripts. First-round RT-PCR of the TCR CDR3 relied on the HTBI primer set. TCRdb processed the multiplex PCR reads anew with MiXCR; each CDR3 protein has one entry. The sample contains roughly 570,000 distinct CDR3 sequences, 15% to 19% of which appear only once. In this sample, this clonotype turned up many times.

V and J are TRBV30 and TRBJ2-7; 10 nucleotides line up with TRBD2. This clonotype was obtained from a woman aged 25 to 39 with Graves' hyperthyroidism. The material sequenced was blood. This chain's CDR3 is CAWLASGSYEQYF. In nucleotides, the CDR3 is TGTGCCTGGTTGGCTAGCGGGAGCTACGAGCAGTACTTC.